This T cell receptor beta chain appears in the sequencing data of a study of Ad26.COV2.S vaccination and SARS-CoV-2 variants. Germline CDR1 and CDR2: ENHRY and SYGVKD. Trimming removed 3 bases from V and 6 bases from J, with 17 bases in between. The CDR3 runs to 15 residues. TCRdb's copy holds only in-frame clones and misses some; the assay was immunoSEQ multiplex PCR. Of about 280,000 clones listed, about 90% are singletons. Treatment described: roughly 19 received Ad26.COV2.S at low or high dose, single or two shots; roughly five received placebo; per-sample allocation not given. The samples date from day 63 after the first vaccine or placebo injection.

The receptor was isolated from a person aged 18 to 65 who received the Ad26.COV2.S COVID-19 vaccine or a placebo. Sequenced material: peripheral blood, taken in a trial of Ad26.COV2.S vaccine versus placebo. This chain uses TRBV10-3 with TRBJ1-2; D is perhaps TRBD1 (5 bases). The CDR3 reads CAISEHTGTGDGYTF. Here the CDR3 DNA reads TGTGCCATCAGTGAACATACCGGGACCGGGGATGGCTACACCTTC.